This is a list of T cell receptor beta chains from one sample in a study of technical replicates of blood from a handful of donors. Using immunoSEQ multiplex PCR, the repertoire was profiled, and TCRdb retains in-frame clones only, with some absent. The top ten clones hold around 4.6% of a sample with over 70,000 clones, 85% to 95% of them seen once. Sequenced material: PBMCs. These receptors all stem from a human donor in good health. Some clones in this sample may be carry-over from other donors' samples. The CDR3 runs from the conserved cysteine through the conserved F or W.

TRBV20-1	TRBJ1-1	CSAGGETEAFF
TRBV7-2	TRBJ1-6	CASSLAGQGSSYNSPLHF
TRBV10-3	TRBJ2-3	CASLGGVETDTQYF
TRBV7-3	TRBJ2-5	CASTSGGEKETQYF
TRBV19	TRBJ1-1	CASSPRTGGNTEAFF
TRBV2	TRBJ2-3	CASSGGQGGLATDTQYF
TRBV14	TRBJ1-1	CASSPPGRGIEAFF
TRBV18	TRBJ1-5	CASSETEFGPQHF
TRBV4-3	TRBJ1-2	CASSQDSTEAFYGYTF
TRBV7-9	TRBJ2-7	CASSLAAGGTYEQYF
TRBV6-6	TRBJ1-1	CASSYTGISAEAFF
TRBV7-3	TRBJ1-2	CASRPARGPRAFDGYTF
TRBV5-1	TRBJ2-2	CASSLGTSGGPSNTGELFF
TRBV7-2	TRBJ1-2	CASSLADRSGGYTF
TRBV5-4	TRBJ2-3	CASSLGLGAGDITDTQYF
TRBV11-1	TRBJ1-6	CASSLALGSSPLHF
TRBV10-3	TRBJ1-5	CAISESGGGTLQPQHF
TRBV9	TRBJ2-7	CASSLNREYYEQYF
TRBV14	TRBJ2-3	CASSQDLAVSGSLDTQYF
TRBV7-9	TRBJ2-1	CASSPRTVRRTYNEQFF
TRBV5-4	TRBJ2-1	CASRSGTSIYNEQFF
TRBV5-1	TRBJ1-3	CASSPGTGENTIYF
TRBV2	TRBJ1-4	CASSPDRGREKLFF
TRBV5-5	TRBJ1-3	CASTLWQVGNTIYF
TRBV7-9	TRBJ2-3	CASLEASGGADTQYF
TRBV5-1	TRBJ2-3	CASSWYRDSTDTQYF
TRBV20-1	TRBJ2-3	CSAHRGDTQYF
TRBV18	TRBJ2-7	CASSSITGGSYEQYF
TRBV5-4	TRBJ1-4	CASSQTGEGGEKLFF
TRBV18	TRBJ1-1	CASSPGLGTEAFF
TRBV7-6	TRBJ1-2	CASSPSLGQGYGYTF
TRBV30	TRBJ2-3	CAWSLQGGFDTQYF
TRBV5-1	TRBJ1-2	CASSFGPGGAYGYTF
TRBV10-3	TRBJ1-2	CAIRGQGFYNYGYTF
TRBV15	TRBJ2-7	CATSPRLAGPLWEQYF
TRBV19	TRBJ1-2	CASTSDRYYGYTF
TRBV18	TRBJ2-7	CASSPQASGSWYEQYF
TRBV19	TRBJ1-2	CASSITPQGLDYGYTF
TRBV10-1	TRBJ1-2	CASSEDWDRGKRGYTF
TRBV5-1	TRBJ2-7	CASSLRLAGYEQYF
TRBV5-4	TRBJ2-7	CASSLGGRGPSYEQYF